The table lists the clone carrying this T cell receptor (beta chain) with many counts. These data come from a study of response to subunit inactivated influenza vaccine. The CDR3 is made up of 14 amino acids. The V and J ends lost 4 bases and 5 bases respectively, with 14 bases between them. Germline V gene sequence: CDR1 SGHKS, CDR2 YYEKEE (reference sequence). Each CDR3 protein gets one entry after TCRdb re-called the RT-PCR reads with MiXCR. Seen here are approximately 480,000 distinct CDR3 sequences, 9.5% to 13% observed once, and the top ten hold less than 15%. This clonotype was obtained from a man aged 45-60 years who received an inactivated influenza vaccine. The source material was PBMCs from blood, sampled 35 to 45 days after vaccination. V and J are TRBV5-5 and TRBJ2-3, with TRBD2 as a possible D gene (6 bases). For the CDR3, the DNA is TGTGCCAGCAGCCCCGCGGGAAGGGTAGATACGCAGTATTTT. As protein: CASSPAGRVDTQYF.